Reported below is one T cell receptor (beta chain). Its antigen is undetermined. Sequencing used immunoSEQ multiplex PCR; TCRdb keeps in-frame clones, though not all of them. The sample includes some 130,000 clones, about nine tenths of them seen just once. This sample was included in a study of T cell responses to AZD1222 COVID-19 vaccine. Study observations and caveats: Nearly half of unique spike-specific TCRs reportedly avoided B.1.351 and B.1.1.7 mutated regions.

The source was peripheral blood, collected on day 0 of AZD1222 vaccination. This receptor was taken from an adult in good health.

CDR3 amino acids: CASGLVPTNTEAFF. CDR3 nucleotides: TGTGCTAGTGGTTTGGTACCGACGAACACTGAAGCTTTCTTT. The chain employs TRBV12-5 and TRBJ1-1; D remains ambiguous. V was shortened by 0 bases and J by 1 base, with 6 bases between the two germline ends. Germline V gene sequence: CDR1 LGHNT, CDR2 FRNRAP. The CDR3 has 14 amino acids.